The clone carrying this T cell receptor (beta chain) was detected only a few times. Authors' analysis steps: Reference gene primer amplification gave nucleated cell count estimates. Only in-frame clones appear in the TCRdb table, and some are missing; sequencing was by immunoSEQ multiplex PCR. V and J calls and clone size are copied from that table; D and trimming were computed from the DNA. The table lists roughly 250,000 clones, approximately 85% of them singletons. This sample was taken from a study of blood T cell repertoires in COVID-19. Study in general: The study drew acute and convalescent COVID-19 samples from the United States, Italy and Spain. The cDNA or gDNA used as material had been derived from T cells, B-cell-depleted T cells, or PBMCs.

This TCR was recovered from a woman aged 55-70 years with active or convalescent COVID-19. The sample taken for sequencing was peripheral blood.

In DNA, the CDR3 is TGTGCCAGCTCACCACCGAGGACTAGCGGGGGGCAAGAGACCCAGTACTTC. It is translated as CASSPPRTSGGQETQYF. The J gene is TRBJ2-5, the V gene TRBV18, with TRBD2 identical over 14 bases. The CDR3 runs to 17 residues. V was pared by 0 bases and J by 2 bases, with 2 bases of the junction left unmatched. CDR1 KGHSH and CDR2 LQKENI come from the germline V gene.